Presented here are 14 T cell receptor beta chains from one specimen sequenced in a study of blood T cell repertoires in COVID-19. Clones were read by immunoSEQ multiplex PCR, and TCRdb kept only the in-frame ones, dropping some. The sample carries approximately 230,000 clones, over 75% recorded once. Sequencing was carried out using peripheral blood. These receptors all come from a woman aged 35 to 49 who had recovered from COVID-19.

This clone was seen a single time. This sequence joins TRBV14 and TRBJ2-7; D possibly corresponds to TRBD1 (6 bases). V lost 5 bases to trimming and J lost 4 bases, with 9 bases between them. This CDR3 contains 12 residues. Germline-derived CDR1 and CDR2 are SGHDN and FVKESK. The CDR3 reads CASSTQGYEQYF. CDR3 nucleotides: TGTGCCAGCAGCACACAGGGTTACGAGCAGTACTTC.

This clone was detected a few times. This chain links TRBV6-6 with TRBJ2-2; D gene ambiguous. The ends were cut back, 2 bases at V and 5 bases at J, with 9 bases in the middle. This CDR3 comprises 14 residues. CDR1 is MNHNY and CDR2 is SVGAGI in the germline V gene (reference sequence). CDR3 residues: CASSYHEITGELFF. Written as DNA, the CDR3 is TGTGCCAGCAGTTACCATGAGATTACCGGGGAGCTGTTTTTT.

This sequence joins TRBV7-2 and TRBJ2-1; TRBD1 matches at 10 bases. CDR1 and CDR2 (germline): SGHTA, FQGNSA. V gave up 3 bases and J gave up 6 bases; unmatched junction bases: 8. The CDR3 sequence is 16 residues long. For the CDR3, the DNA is TGTGCCAGCAGCTTGAGGAGACAGGGGGCCAGCAATGAGCAGTTCTTC. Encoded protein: CASSLRRQGASNEQFF. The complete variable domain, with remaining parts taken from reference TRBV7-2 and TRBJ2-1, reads GAGVSQSPSNKVTEKGKDVELRCDPISGHTALYWYRQSLGQGLEFLIYFQGNSAPDKSGLPSDRFSAERTGGSVSTLTIQRTQQEDSAVYLCASSLRRQGASNEQFFGPGTRLTVL.

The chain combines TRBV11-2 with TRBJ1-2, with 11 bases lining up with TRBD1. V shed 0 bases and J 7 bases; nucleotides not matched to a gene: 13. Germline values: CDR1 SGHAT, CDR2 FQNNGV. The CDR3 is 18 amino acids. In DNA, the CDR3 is TGTGCCAGCAGCTTAGAATCGGACAGGGGGCAATATTCGGGTGGCTACACCTTC. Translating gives CASSLESDRGQYSGGYTF.

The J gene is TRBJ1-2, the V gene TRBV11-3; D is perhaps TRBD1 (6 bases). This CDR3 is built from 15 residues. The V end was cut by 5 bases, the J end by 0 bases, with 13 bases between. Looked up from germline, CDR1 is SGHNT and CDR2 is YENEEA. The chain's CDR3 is CASSVRGATNYGYTF. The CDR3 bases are TGTGCCAGCAGCGTCCGGGGGGCTACTAACTATGGCTACACCTTC.

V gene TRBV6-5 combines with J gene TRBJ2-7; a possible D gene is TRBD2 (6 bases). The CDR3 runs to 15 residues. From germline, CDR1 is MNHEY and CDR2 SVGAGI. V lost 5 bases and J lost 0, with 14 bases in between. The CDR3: CASSQPSGASYEQYF. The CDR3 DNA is TGTGCCAGCAGTCAGCCATCGGGAGCCTCCTACGAGCAGTACTTC.

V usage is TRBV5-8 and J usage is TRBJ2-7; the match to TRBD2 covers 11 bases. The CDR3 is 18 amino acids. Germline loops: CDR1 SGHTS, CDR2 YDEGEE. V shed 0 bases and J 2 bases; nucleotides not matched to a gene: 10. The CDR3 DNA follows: TGTGCCAGCAGCTTGGAGGACAGGGGACTAGCGGTTCCCTACGAGCAGTACTTC. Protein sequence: CASSLEDRGLAVPYEQYF.

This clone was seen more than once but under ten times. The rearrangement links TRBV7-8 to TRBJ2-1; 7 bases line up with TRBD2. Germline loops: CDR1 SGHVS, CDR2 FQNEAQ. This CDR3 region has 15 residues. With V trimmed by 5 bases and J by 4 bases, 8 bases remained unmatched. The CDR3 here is CASSRGRGEYNEQFF. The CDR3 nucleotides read TGTGCCAGCAGCCGGGGCCGGGGGGAGTACAATGAGCAGTTCTTC.

The CDR3 is CASSRQINTEAFF. The DNA for the CDR3 is TGTGCCAGCAGTCGACAGATAAACACTGAAGCTTTCTTT. The chain carries TRBV12-3 or TRBV12-4 and TRBJ1-1; a possible D gene is TRBD1 (5 bases). The ends were cut back, 5 bases at V and 2 bases at J, with 9 bases in the middle. CDR3 length equals 13 residues.

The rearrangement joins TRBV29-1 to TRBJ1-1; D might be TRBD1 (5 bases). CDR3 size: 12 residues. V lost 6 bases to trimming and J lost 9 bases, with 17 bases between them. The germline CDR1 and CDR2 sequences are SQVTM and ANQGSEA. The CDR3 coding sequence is TGCAGCGTGGGGCAGGGAAAGACCAAAGCTTTCTTT. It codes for CSVGQGKTKAFF.

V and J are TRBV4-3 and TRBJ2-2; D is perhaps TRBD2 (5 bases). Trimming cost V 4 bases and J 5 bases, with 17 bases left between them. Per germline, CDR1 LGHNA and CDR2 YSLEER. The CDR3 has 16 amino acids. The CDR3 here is CASSRGLLERTGELFF. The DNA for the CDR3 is TGCGCCAGCAGCCGCGGACTGCTGGAGAGAACCGGGGAGCTGTTTTTT.

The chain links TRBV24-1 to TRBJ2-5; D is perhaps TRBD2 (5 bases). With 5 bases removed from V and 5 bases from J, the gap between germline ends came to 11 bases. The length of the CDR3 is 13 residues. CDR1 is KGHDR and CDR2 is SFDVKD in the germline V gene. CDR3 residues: CATSVGQRETQYF. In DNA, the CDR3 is TGTGCCACCAGTGTTGGCCAGCGGGAGACCCAGTACTTC.

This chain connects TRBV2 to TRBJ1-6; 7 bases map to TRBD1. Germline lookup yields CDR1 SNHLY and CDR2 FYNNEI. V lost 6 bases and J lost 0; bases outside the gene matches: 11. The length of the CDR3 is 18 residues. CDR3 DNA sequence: TGTGCCAGCAGCGTACAGGGGACGAGAGGCTCCTATAATTCACCCCTCCACTTT. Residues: CASSVQGTRGSYNSPLHF.

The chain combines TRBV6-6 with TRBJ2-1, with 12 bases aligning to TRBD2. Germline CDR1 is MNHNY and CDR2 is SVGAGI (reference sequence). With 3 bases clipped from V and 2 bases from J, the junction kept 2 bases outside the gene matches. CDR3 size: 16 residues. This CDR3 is CASSYSSGGAYNEQFF. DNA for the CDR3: TGTGCCAGCAGTTATTCTAGCGGGGGGGCCTACAATGAGCAGTTCTTC.